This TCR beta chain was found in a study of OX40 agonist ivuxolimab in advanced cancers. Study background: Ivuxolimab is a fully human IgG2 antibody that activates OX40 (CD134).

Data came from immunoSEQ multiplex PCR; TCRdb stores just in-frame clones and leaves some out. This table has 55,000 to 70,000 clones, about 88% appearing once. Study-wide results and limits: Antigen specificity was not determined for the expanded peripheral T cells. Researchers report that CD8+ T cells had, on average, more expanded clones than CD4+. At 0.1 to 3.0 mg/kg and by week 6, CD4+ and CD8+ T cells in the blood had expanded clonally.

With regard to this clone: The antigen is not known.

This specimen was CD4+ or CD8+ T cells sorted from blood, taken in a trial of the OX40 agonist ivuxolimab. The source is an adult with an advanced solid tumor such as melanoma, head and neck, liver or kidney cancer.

In DNA, the CDR3 is TGTGCCAGCAGCTTACCCCGGGCAGTAACCTACGAGCAGTACTTC. Translating it yields CASSLPRAVTYEQYF. The rearrangement joins TRBV11-2 to TRBJ2-7; D is unclear. CDR3 length: 15 amino acids. V was pared by 2 bases and J by 2 bases, with 13 bases between. Germline V gene lookup returns CDR1 SGHAT and CDR2 FQNNGV.